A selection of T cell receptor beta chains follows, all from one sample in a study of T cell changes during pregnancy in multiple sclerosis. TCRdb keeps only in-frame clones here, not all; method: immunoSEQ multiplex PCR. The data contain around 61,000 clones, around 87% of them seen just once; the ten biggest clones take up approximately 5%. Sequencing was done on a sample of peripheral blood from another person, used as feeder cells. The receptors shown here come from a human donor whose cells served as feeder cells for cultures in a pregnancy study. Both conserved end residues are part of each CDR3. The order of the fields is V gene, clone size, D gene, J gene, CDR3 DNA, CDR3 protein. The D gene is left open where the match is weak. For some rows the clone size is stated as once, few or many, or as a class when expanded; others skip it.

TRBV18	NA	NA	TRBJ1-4	TGTGCCAGCTCACTTCAGGGTAATGAAAAACTGTTTTTT	CASSLQGNEKLFF
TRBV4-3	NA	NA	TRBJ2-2	TGCGCCAGCAGCCCTCACAACACCGGGGAGCTGTTTTTT	CASSPHNTGELFF
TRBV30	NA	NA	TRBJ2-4	TGTGCCTGGGGGGGGCGCAGGAAGGAAAACATTCAGTACTTC	CAWGGRRKENIQYF
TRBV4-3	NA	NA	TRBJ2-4	TGCGCCAGCAGCCAAGGGGACCGTTTAGCCAAAAACATTCAGTACTTC	CASSQGDRLAKNIQYF
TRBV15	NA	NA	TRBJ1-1	TGTGCCACCAGCAGAGATCACCAGGTGGAGGGAGCTTTCTTT	CATSRDHQVEGAFF
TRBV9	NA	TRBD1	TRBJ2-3	TGTGCCAGCAGCGTAAGGGGGACAGTGGGCACAGATACGCAGTATTTT	CASSVRGTVGTDTQYF
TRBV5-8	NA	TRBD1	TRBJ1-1	TGTGCCAGCAGCCACGGGGACAGGGGGCAGTGGGTCACTGAAGCTTTCTTT	CASSHGDRGQWVTEAFF
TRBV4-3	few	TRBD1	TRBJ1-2	TGCGCCAGCAGCCAAGCCTTAGTAGGGGGCGAGAGGACCTATGGCTACACCTTC	CASSQALVGGERTYGYTF
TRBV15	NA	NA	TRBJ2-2	TGTGCCACCAGCAGAGGACAAAGCACCGGGGAGCTGTTTTTT	CATSRGQSTGELFF
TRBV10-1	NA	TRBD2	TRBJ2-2	TGCGCCAGCACCCCGGGAGGGCCGAACACCGGGGAGCTGTTTTTT	CASTPGGPNTGELFF
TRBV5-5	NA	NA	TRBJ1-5	TGTGCCAGCAGCTTGGGGTACAGTTGGGGGGCGAATCAGCCCCAGCATTTT	CASSLGYSWGANQPQHF
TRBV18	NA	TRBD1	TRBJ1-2	TGTGCCAGCTCACCGGCGGGACAGAACGCTAACTATGGCTACACCTTC	CASSPAGQNANYGYTF
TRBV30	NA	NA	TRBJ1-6	TGTGCCTGGAGTGTAACCCAAGTCATTTCACCCCTCCACTTT	CAWSVTQVISPLHF
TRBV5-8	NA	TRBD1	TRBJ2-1	TGTGCCAGCAGCTTCCGGACAGGACTTTACAATGAGCAGTTCTTC	CASSFRTGLYNEQFF
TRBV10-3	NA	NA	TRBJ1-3	TGTGCCATCAGTGATGAGGCCAGGGGAAACACCATATATTTT	CAISDEARGNTIYF
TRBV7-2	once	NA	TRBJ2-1	TGTGCCAGCAGCTTAGCAACCAGCTCCTACAATGAGCAGTTCTTC	CASSLATSSYNEQFF
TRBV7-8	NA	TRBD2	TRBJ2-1	TGTGCCAGCAGCTTAGTGTTTAGCGGGAGGCTAAATGAGCAGTTCTTC	CASSLVFSGRLNEQFF
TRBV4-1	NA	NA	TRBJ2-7	TGCGCCAGCAGCCAAGAGGATTTTGGAGGAGGACCCTACGAGCAGTACTTC	CASSQEDFGGGPYEQYF
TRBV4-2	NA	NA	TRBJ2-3	TGTGCCAGCAGCCAAGATAGGACCACAGATACGCAGTATTTT	CASSQDRTTDTQYF
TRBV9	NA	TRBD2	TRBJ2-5	TGTGCCAGCAGCGGTAGCGGGAGGGCGCAGGAGACCCAGTACTTC	CASSGSGRAQETQYF
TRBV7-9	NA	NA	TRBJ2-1	TGTGCCAGCAGCTTACTAGGCGGGCGAAACTCCTACAATGAGCAGTTCTTC	CASSLLGGRNSYNEQFF
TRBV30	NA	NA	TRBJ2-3	TGTGCCTGGAGTGTACCTCCCTGGACAGTGGATACGCAGTATTTT	CAWSVPPWTVDTQYF
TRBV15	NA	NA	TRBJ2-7	TGTGCCACCAGCAGAGAGAAAGCGGGTCCGTACGAGCAGTACTTC	CATSREKAGPYEQYF
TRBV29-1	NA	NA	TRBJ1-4	TGCAGCGTTGAGCAGGTTGGTGAAAAACTGTTTTTT	CSVEQVGEKLFF
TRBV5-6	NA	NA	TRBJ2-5	TGTGCCAGCAGCTTGGTGCGGCACCAAGAGACCCAGTACTTC	CASSLVRHQETQYF
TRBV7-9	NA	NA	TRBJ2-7	TGTGCCAGCAGCTTATCAGGTCGGGCCCCCTACGAGCAGTACTTC	CASSLSGRAPYEQYF
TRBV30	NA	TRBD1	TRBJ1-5	TGTGCCTGGGGTAACAGGGGCGCTCAGCCCCAGCATTTT	CAWGNRGAQPQHF
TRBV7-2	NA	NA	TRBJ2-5	TGTGCCAGCAGCTTAACCCCGGGGACCCAGTACTTC	CASSLTPGTQYF
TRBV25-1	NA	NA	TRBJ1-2	TGTGCCAGCAGTGAAGGAGGGGCCCACTATGGCTACACCTTC	CASSEGGAHYGYTF
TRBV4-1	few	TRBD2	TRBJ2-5	TGCGCCAGCAATACTATAGCGGGAGAAGGCGAAGAGACCCAGTACTTC	CASNTIAGEGEETQYF
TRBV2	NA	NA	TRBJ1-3	TGTGCCAGCAGGCCGCAGGGACCTGGAAACACCATATATTTT	CASRPQGPGNTIYF
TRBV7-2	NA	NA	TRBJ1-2	TGTGCCAGCAGCTTAGCCCCCGGGTTGGGTGGCTACACCTTC	CASSLAPGLGGYTF
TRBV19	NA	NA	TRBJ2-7	TGTGCCAGTAGTCTAGAAAGCTCCTACGAGCAGTACTTC	CASSLESSYEQYF
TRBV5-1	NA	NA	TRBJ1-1	TGCGCCAGCAGCTTGGAACGGTTGAACACTGAAGCTTTCTTT	CASSLERLNTEAFF
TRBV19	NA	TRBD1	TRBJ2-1	TGTGCCAGTAAAGGTTTAGACAGGGTCAATGAGCAGTTCTTC	CASKGLDRVNEQFF
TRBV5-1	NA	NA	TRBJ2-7	TGCGCCAGCAGCTTGAACAGCGATACCTACGAGCAGTACTTC	CASSLNSDTYEQYF
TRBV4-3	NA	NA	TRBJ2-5	TGCGCCAGCAGCCAAAGCAGGCAAGAGACCCAGTACTTC	CASSQSRQETQYF
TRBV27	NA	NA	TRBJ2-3	TGTGCCAGCAGTTTATCTGCAGGCACAGATACGCAGTATTTT	CASSLSAGTDTQYF
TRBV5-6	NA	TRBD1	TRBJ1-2	TGTGCCAGCGATCGGGACAGGGGCTTCGTCGGGGGCTACACCTTC	CASDRDRGFVGGYTF
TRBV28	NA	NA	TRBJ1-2	TGTGCCAGCAGCTCTGCCCGAGTTAGGTCTGGCTACACCTTC	CASSSARVRSGYTF
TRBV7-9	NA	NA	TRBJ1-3	TGTGCCAGCAAGACGACTTCGACAGCTGGAAACACCATATATTTT	CASKTTSTAGNTIYF
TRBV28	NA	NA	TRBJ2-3	TGTGCCAGCAGTTCCCTGATCCTAGGACGGGAGTCCGATACGCAGTATTTT	CASSSLILGRESDTQYF
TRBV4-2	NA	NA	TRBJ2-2	TGTGCCAGCAGCCAAGATAATCCGAGCAGGGTGTCCACCGGGGAGCTGTTTTTT	CASSQDNPSRVSTGELFF
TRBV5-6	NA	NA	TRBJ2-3	TGTGCCAGCAGCTTCTTCCCGGGAGGCACAGATACGCAGTATTTT	CASSFFPGGTDTQYF
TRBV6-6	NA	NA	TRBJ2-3	TGTGCCAGCGGTCACACAGATACGCAGTATTTT	CASGHTDTQYF
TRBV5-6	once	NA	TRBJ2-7	TGTGCCAGCAGCCCAGCGGGCTCTCCCTCCTACGAGCAGTACTTC	CASSPAGSPSYEQYF
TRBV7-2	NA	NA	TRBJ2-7	TGTGCCAGCAGCTTGACAGGTCGTCCCTACGAGCAGTACTTC	CASSLTGRPYEQYF
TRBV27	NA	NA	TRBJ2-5	TGTGCCAGCAGTTTTCCCGGAGAGACCCAGTACTTC	CASSFPGETQYF
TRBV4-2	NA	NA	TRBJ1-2	TGTGCCAGCAGCCCAGAACAGAGTCAAGGGGGCTACACCTTC	CASSPEQSQGGYTF
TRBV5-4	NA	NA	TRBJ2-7	TGTGCCAGCAGCTCCGGGACCCAATTATACGAGCAGTACTTC	CASSSGTQLYEQYF